The 13 T cell receptor beta chains below all came from one sample that was sequenced in a study of CDR3 diversity in severe acne. TCRdb itself ran the PCR reads through MiXCR, one entry per CDR3 protein. Of fewer than 100,000 distinct CDR3 sequences listed, 51% are singletons. Input material: blood. The receptors come from a male donor in good health, without acne.

This chain links TRBV7-2 with TRBJ2-5; tentatively, D is TRBD1 (7 bases). The V end was cut by 5 bases, the J end by 2 bases, with 15 bases between. CDR1 is SGHTA and CDR2 is FQGNSA in the germline V gene. The length of the CDR3 is 15 residues. In nucleotides, the CDR3 is TGTGCCAGCAGCGCTCGGAGGGGACAGCAAGAGACCCAGTACTTC. Its translation is CASSARRGQQETQYF. The variable domain in full, with the rest retrieved from reference TRBV7-2 and TRBJ2-5, is GAGVSQSPSNKVTEKGKDVELRCDPISGHTALYWYRQSLGQGLEFLIYFQGNSAPDKSGLPSDRFSAERTGGSVSTLTIQRTQQEDSAVYLCASSARRGQQETQYFGPGTRLLVL.

V gene TRBV12-3 or TRBV12-4 combines with J gene TRBJ1-2; D uncertain. V was clipped by 7 bases and J by 0 bases, with 18 bases between them. The CDR3 runs to 16 residues. The CDR3 spells CASTPTTAVPNYGYTF. CDR3 in DNA: TGTGCCAGCACCCCGACCACCGCAGTCCCTAACTATGGCTACACCTTC.

This clonotype has a count of ten or more. The V call is TRBV30, the J call TRBJ1-1; D is perhaps TRBD1 (5 bases). From germline, CDR1 is GTSNPN and CDR2 SVGIG (reference sequence). The CDR3 is 13 amino acids. V was shortened by 0 bases and J by 5 bases, with 10 bases between the two germline ends. The CDR3 sequence is CAWSVPGGTEAFF. CDR3 bases: TGTGCCTGGAGTGTACCCGGGGGAACTGAAGCTTTCTTT. The variable domain in full, completed from reference TRBV30 and TRBJ1-1, reads SQTIHQWPATLVQPVGSPLSLECTVEGTSNPNLYWYRQAAGRGLQLLFYSVGIGQISSEVPQNLSASRPQDRQFILSSKKLLLSDSGFYLCAWSVPGGTEAFFGQGTRLTVV.

V and J are TRBV27 and TRBJ1-2; D is possibly TRBD1 (5 bases). CDR3 length: 13 residues. V lost 7 bases and J lost 0, with 9 bases in between. The germline CDR1 and CDR2 sequences are MNHEY and SMNVEV (reference sequence). The chain's CDR3 is CASKGLSNYGYTF. The CDR3, as DNA: TGTGCCAGCAAGGGGTTGTCTAACTATGGCTACACCTTC.

This clonotype was counted between two and nine times. This chain joins TRBV10-3 and TRBJ2-5, with D tentatively TRBD2 (6 bases). V lost 8 bases, J lost 4 bases, and 17 bases lay in between. Per the germline V gene, CDR1 is ENHRY and CDR2 is SYGVKD. The CDR3 sequence is 14 residues long. DNA of the CDR3: TGTGCCATCGGGATAGCGGCCCTGGGAGAGACCCAGTACTTC. This gives the protein CAIGIAALGETQYF.

The chain recombines TRBV25-1 with TRBJ1-4, with a tentative D call TRBD1 (5 bases). The ends were cut back, 6 bases at V and 8 bases at J, with 16 bases in the middle. Germline assignment: CDR1 MGHDK and CDR2 SYGVNS. The length of the CDR3 is 14 residues. Here the CDR3 DNA reads TGTGCCAGCAGCTTAGTGGGGGTAGGCGAAAAACTGTTTTTT. As protein: CASSLVGVGEKLFF.

The genes are TRBV7-9 and TRBJ1-4; D is perhaps TRBD1 (5 bases). The V and J ends lost 4 bases and 8 bases respectively, with 17 bases between them. The CDR3 is 15 residues long. Per germline, CDR1 SEHNR and CDR2 FQNEAQ (reference sequence). Written as DNA, the CDR3 is TGTGCCAGCAGCTCAAACAGGCAACCGGGAGAAAAACTGTTTTTT. Translating gives CASSSNRQPGEKLFF. Full variable domain (rest looked up from reference TRBV7-9 and TRBJ1-4): DTGVSQNPRHKITKRGQNVTFRCDPISEHNRLYWYRQTLGQGPEFLTYFQNEAQLEKSRLLSDRFSAERPKGSFSTLEIQRTEQGDSAMYLCASSSNRQPGEKLFFGSGTQLSVL.

Of note for this clonotype: It is unclear where the CDR3 begins or ends on the DNA, so no DNA is shown, and the CDR3 is as TCRdb lists it. The J gene is TRBJ2-7, the V gene TRBV11-2; TRBD1, as called in the table, went unchecked against the DNA. The CDR3 contains 21 residues when both ends are counted. Looked up from germline, CDR1 is SGHAT and CDR2 is FQNNGV. CDR3 loop: CASSFYICSATWTGSTYEQYF.

This chain links TRBV11-3 with TRBJ2-7, with 8 bases aligning to TRBD2. The trim removed 4 bases at V and 3 bases at J, leaving 11 bases unmatched. The CDR3 sequence is 16 residues long. The germline V gene has CDR1 SGHNT and CDR2 YENEEA. CDR3 in amino acids: CASSSRTLAGSYEQYF. The CDR3 DNA sequence: TGTGCCAGCAGCTCCCGGACCTTAGCGGGAAGCTACGAGCAGTACTTC.

Of note for this clonotype: A much larger clone lies a single base off, so this may be a read error. The conserved final phenylalanine or tryptophan is absent from the CDR3, which likely points to a read error. This chain connects TRBV3-1 to TRBJ2-3; maybe TRBD2 (6 bases). Trimming removed 4 bases from V and 0 bases from J, with 14 bases in between. Germline-derived CDR1 and CDR2 are LGHDT and YNNKEL (reference sequence). This CDR3 spans 16 amino acids. As DNA, the CDR3 is TGTGCCAGCAGCCTTCGAAGCGGAGGGAGCACAGATACGCAGTATTCT. Its translation is CASSLRSGGSTDTQYS.

This clonotype was detected ten times or more. The chain combines TRBV9 with TRBJ2-3; 11 bases map to TRBD1. V trimming: 6 bases; J trimming: 0 bases; junction bases outside the gene matches: 12. Germline V gene lookup returns CDR1 SGDLS and CDR2 YYNGEE. CDR3 size: 18 residues. The CDR3 reads CASTHPRTGGASTDTQYF. The CDR3 bases are TGTGCCAGCACCCATCCCCGGACAGGGGGCGCTAGCACAGATACGCAGTATTTT.

In DNA form, the CDR3 reads TGTGCCATCAGCCCGACTAGCGGGGGGGCGGGTGAGCAGTTCTTC. Its protein product is CAISPTSGGAGEQFF. This chain links TRBV10-3 with TRBJ2-1, with 14 nucleotides matching TRBD2. This CDR3 comprises 15 residues. CDR1 ENHRY and CDR2 SYGVKD come from the germline V gene. The V and J ends lost 6 bases and 9 bases, in that order; junction bases with no gene match: 7.

This chain joins TRBV9 and TRBJ2-7; 8 bases are a match to TRBD2. Losses at the gene ends were 5 bases for V and 2 bases for J; bases not matched to a gene: 3. CDR3 size: 13 residues. Germline CDR1 SGDLS, CDR2 YYNGEE. The CDR3 is CASSGGGTYEQYF. In DNA, the CDR3 is TGTGCCAGCAGTGGCGGGGGGACCTACGAGCAGTACTTC.